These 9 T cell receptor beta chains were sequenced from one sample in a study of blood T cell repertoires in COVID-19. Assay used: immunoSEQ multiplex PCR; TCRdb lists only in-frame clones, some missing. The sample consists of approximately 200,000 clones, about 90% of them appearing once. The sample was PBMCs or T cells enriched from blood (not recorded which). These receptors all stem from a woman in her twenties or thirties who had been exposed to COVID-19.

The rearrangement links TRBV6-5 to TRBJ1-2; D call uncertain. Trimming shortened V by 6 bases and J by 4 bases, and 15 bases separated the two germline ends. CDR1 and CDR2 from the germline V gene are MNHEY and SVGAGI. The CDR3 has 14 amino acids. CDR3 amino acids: CASRDTGGPYGYTF. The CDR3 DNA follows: TGTGCCAGCAGAGACACCGGAGGCCCCTATGGCTACACCTTC.

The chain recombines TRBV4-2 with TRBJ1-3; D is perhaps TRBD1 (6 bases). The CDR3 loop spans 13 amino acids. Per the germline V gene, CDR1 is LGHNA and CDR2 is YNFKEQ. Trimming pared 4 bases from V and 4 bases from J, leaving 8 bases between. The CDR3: CASSLQGGNTIYF. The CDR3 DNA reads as TGTGCCAGCAGCCTGCAGGGGGGAAACACCATATATTTT.

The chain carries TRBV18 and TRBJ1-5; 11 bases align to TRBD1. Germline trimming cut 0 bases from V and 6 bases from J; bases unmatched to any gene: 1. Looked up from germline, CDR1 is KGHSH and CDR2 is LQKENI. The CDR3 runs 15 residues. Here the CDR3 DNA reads TGTGCCAGCTCACCACCCGGGACAGGGGGTCAGCCCCAGCATTTT. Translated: CASSPPGTGGQPQHF.

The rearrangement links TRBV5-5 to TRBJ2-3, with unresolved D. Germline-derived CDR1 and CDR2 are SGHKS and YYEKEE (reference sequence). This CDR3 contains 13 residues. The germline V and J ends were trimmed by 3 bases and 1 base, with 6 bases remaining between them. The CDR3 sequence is CASSSQGTDTQYF. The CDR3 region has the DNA TGTGCCAGCAGCTCCCAGGGCACAGATACGCAGTATTTT. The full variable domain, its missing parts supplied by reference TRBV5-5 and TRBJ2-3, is DAGVTQSPTHLIKTRGQQVTLRCSPISGHKSVSWYQQVLGQGPQFIFQYYEKEERGRGNFPDRFSARQFPNYSSELNVNALLLGDSALYLCASSSQGTDTQYFGPGTRLTVL.

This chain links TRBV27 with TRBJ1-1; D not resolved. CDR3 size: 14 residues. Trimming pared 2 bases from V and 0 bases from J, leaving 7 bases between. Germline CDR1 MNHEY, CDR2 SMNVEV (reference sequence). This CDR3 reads CASSLEGLNTEAFF. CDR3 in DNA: TGTGCCAGCAGTTTAGAGGGTCTGAACACTGAAGCTTTCTTT.

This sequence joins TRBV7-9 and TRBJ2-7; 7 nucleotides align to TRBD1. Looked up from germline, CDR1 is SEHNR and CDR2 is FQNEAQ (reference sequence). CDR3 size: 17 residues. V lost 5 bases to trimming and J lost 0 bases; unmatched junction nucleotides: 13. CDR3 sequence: CASSPLPGGPLSYEQYF. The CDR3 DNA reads TGTGCCAGCAGCCCACTCCCAGGGGGTCCCCTCTCCTACGAGCAGTACTTC.

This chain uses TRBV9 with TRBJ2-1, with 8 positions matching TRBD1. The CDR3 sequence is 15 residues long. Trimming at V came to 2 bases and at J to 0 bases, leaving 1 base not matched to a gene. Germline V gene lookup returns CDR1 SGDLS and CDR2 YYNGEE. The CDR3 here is CASSVTGGSYNEQFF. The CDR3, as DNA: TGTGCCAGCAGCGTTACAGGGGGCTCCTACAATGAGCAGTTCTTC.

The CDR3 protein is CASSYSKSIAGGTQFF. For the CDR3, the DNA is TGTGCCAGCAGTTACTCGAAGAGTATAGCGGGAGGGACTCAGTTCTTC. J is TRBJ2-1 and V is TRBV6-5; 11 bases map to TRBD2. V trimming: 0 bases; J trimming: 13 bases; junction bases outside the gene matches: 11. The CDR3 has 16 residues. Looked up from germline, CDR1 is MNHEY and CDR2 is SVGAGI.

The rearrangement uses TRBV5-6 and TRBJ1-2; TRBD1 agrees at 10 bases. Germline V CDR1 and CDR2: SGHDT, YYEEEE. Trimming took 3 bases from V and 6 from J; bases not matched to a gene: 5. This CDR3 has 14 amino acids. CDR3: CASSWGQGIDGYTF. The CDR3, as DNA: TGTGCCAGCAGCTGGGGACAGGGGATCGATGGCTACACCTTC.